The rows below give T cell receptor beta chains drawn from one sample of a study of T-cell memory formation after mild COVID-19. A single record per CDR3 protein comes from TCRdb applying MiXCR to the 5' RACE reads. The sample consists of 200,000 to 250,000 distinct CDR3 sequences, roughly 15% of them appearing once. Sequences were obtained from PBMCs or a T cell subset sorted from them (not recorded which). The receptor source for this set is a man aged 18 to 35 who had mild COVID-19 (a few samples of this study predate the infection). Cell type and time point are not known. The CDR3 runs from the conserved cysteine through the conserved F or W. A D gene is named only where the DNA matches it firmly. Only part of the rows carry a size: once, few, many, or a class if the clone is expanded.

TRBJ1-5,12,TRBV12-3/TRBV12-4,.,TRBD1,TGTGCCAGCAGCCGGGACAGGGGGCCCCAGCATTTT,CASSRDRGPQHF
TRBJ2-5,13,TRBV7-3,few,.,TGTGCCAGCAGTGCGGGGGCCCAAGAGACCCAGTACTTC,CASSAGAQETQYF
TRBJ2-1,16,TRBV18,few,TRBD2,TGTGCCAGCTCATTGACCGGACTAGCGGACTACAATGAGCAGTTCTTC,CASSLTGLADYNEQFF
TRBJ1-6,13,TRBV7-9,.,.,TGTGCCAGCAGCCAATCCTCTTATTCACCCCTCCACTTT,CASSQSSYSPLHF
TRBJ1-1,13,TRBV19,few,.,TGTGCCAGTAGTAGACAGGTCGAGACTGAAGCTTTCTTT,CASSRQVETEAFF
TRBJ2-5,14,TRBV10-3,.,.,TGTGCCATCAGTGAACAGGGAAGCCAAGAGACCCAGTACTTC,CAISEQGSQETQYF
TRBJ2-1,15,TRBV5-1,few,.,TGCGCCAGCAGCCGGGTCGGGGGTCGGTACAATGAGCAGTTCTTC,CASSRVGGRYNEQFF
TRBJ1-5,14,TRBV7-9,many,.,TGTGCCAGCAGCGTCGGATATAGCAATCAGCCCCAGCATTTT,CASSVGYSNQPQHF
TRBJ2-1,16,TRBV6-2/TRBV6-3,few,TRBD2,TGTGCCAGCAGTCGCCCCGGGACTAGCCCCAGCAATGAGCAGTTCTTC,CASSRPGTSPSNEQFF
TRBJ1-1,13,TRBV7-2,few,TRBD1,TGTGCCAGCGGACAGGGTAGGGGGACTGAAGCTTTCTTT,CASGQGRGTEAFF
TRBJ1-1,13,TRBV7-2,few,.,TGTGCCAGCAGCCTCGACAGGAAAGTAGAAGCTTTCTTT,CASSLDRKVEAFF
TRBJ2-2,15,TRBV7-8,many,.,TGTGCCAGCAGCTCGAGGACAACGAACACCGGGGAGCTGTTTTTT,CASSSRTTNTGELFF
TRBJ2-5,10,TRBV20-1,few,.,TGCAGTGCCCAAGAAGAGACCCAGTACTTC,CSAQEETQYF
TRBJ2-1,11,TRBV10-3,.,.,TGTGCCATCAGCCCCGGGGATGAGCAGTTCTTC,CAISPGDEQFF
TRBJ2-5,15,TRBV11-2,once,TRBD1,TGTGCCAGCAGCAGAACAGGGGTTCTGTTGGAGACCCAGTACTTC,CASSRTGVLLETQYF
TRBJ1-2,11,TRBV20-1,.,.,TGCAGTGCTAGATCCAACTATGGCTACACCTTC,CSARSNYGYTF
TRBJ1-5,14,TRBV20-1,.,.,TGCAGTGCGGGGATTTCCACAGGGCATCAGCCCCAGCATTTT,CSAGISTGHQPQHF
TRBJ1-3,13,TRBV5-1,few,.,TGCGCCAGCAGCTCAGGGCCGGAAGGCACCATATATTTT,CASSSGPEGTIYF
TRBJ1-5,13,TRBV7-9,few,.,TGTGCCAGCAGCCCGCAGAGCGGTCAGCCCCAGCATTTT,CASSPQSGQPQHF
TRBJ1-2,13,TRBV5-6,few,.,TGTGCCAGCTCCCCCCGGCCGGACGATGGCTACACCTTC,CASSPRPDDGYTF
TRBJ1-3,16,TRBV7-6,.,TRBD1,TGTGCCAGCAGCCGGACCACAGGGGGCTCTGGAAACACCATATATTTT,CASSRTTGGSGNTIYF
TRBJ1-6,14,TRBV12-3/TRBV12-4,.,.,TGTGCCAGCAGTTCTCAGGGTGCCTATTCACCCCTCCACTTT,CASSSQGAYSPLHF
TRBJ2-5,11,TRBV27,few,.,TGTGCCAGCAAAGGGGAAGAGACCCAGTACTTC,CASKGEETQYF
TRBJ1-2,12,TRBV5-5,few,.,TGTGCCAGCAGCCCTTCGTATTATGGCTACACCTTC,CASSPSYYGYTF
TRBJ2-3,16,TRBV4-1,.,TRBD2,TGCGCCAGCAGCCAATCCGCTAGCGGGAGCACAGATACGCAGTATTTT,CASSQSASGSTDTQYF
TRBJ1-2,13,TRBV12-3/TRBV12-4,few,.,TGTGCCAGCCTTGGGGCGGGCTCCTATGGCTACACCTTC,CASLGAGSYGYTF
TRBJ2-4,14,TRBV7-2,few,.,TGTGCCAGCAGCCGCGGAGGCAGGGAAAACATTCAGTACTTC,CASSRGGRENIQYF
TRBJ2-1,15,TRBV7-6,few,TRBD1,TGTGCCAGCAGTTACACGGACAGGGGGCGCCTTGAGCAGTTCTTC,CASSYTDRGRLEQFF
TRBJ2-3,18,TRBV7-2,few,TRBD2,TGTGCCAGCAGCTTTGCCCTCAATAGCGGGGGGGCCACAGATACGCAGTATTTT,CASSFALNSGGATDTQYF
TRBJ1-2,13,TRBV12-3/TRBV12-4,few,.,TGTGCCAGCAGTTTCGACAGGACCTATGGCTACACCTTC,CASSFDRTYGYTF
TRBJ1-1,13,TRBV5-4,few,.,TGTGCCAGCAGCTTGGCCCGGGCGACTGAAGCTTTCTTT,CASSLARATEAFF
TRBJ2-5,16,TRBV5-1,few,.,TGCGCCAGCAGCTTGGCTCACGGGACCCTCCAAGAGACCCAGTACTTC,CASSLAHGTLQETQYF
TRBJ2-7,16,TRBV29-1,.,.,TGCAGCGTTGAGGAGGGGGTTAGGGAGGGCCAGTACGAGCAGTACTTC,CSVEEGVREGQYEQYF
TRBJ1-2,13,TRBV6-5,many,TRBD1,TGTGCCAGCAGTTCGGGACAGATCTATGGCTACACCTTC,CASSSGQIYGYTF
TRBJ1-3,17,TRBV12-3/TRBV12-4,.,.,TGTGCCAGCAGCCCCTTAGCAGGGGTTTTCTCTGGAAACACCATATATTTT,CASSPLAGVFSGNTIYF
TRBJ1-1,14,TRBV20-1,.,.,TGCAGTGCTCTTTACCCCCAGGGTGGAGCTGAAGCTTTCTTT,CSALYPQGGAEAFF
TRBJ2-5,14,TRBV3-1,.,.,TGTGCCAGCAGCCAGAGCGAGGCCCAAGAGACCCAGTACTTC,CASSQSEAQETQYF
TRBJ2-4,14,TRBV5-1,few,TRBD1,TGCGCCAGCAGCCTGACAGGGGGCCGAAACATTCAGTACTTC,CASSLTGGRNIQYF
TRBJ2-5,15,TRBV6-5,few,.,TGTGCCAGCAGTCCCTCGCGAGCGGACCAAGAGACCCAGTACTTC,CASSPSRADQETQYF
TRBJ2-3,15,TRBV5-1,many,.,TGCGCCAGCACCACCGGGGTACGAGCGGGAGATACGCAGTATTTT,CASTTGVRAGDTQYF
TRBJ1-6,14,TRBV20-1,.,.,TGCAGTGCCAGAGGGGTCGGCGGGGATTCACCCCTCCACTTT,CSARGVGGDSPLHF
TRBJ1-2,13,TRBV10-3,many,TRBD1,TGTGCCACTCACAGGGGTGCAGGGTCCGGCTACACCTTC,CATHRGAGSGYTF
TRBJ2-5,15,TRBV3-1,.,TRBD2,TGTGCCAGCAGTCTAGCGGGGGGAAGCAAAGAGACCCAGTACTTC,CASSLAGGSKETQYF
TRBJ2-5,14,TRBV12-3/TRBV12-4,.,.,TGTGCCAGCAGTTTATCAGGGGTCCAAGAGACCCAGTACTTC,CASSLSGVQETQYF
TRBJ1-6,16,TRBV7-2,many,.,TGTGCCAGCAGCTTAGCGCGTTTAGGGGGGAGAGGATCCCTCCACTTT,CASSLARLGGRGSLHF